Listed here are 30 T cell receptor beta chains from one sample, sequenced in a study of immune cell composition in non-small cell lung cancer. Normal lung was sampled as far from the tumour as possible, at least 3 cm. Assay: immunoSEQ multiplex PCR; the TCRdb copy retains only in-frame clones and omits some. The data hold some 5,800 clones, with about 90% observed a single time. Sequencing was done on a sample of non-adjacent lung tissue. The source is a human donor with non-small cell lung cancer.

The V and J genes are TRBV6-1 and TRBJ2-7; 9 bases match TRBD1. The trim removed 7 bases at V and 5 bases at J, leaving 6 bases unmatched. Germline values: CDR1 MNHNS, CDR2 SASEGT. This CDR3 contains 13 residues. In DNA, the CDR3 is TGTGCCAGCAAAAACAGGGGGCAGGACGAGCAGTACTTC. Residues: CASKNRGQDEQYF.

The chain links TRBV30 to TRBJ1-1; D is unresolved. Germline CDR1 reads GTSNPN; CDR2 reads SVGIG (reference sequence). CDR3 length: 12 amino acids. The V end was cut by 4 bases, the J end by 4 bases, with 10 bases between. The CDR3 loop is CAWKESRTEAFF. CDR3 DNA: TGTGCCTGGAAGGAGTCCCGCACTGAAGCTTTCTTT.

The chain carries TRBV11-2 and TRBJ2-5, with D maybe TRBD2 (7 bases). Germline V CDR1 and CDR2: SGHAT, FQNNGV. The CDR3 is 19 residues long. Trimming took off 5 bases at V and 3 bases at J, with 28 bases between the two ends. This CDR3 is CASSRFLSGGDTGKETQYF. The CDR3 nucleotides are TGTGCCAGCAGCCGTTTCTTGTCGGGGGGCGATACCGGAAAAGAGACCCAGTACTTC.

The V call is TRBV6-4, the J call TRBJ2-5; D not resolved. Germline CDR1 MRHNA, CDR2 SNTAGT. The V and J ends lost 5 bases and 4 bases respectively, with 11 bases between them. The CDR3 length is 13 residues. In nucleotides, the CDR3 is TGTGCCAGCAGTTCCCAGCGAGGAGAGACCCAGTACTTC. Encoded protein: CASSSQRGETQYF.

The chain joins TRBV5-4 to TRBJ2-3; TRBD2 aligns across 13 bases. The V gene end was trimmed by 3 bases and the J gene end by 2 bases; junction bases not matched to a gene: 12. Germline V gene sequence: CDR1 SGHNT, CDR2 YYREEE (reference sequence). The CDR3 covers 19 residues. The CDR3: CASSWGTSGKRGDTDTQYF. CDR3 coding DNA: TGTGCCAGCAGCTGGGGGACTAGCGGGAAAAGGGGGGACACAGATACGCAGTATTTT. The entire variable domain, with the rest obtained from reference TRBV5-4 and TRBJ2-3, is as follows: ETGVTQSPTHLIKTRGQQVTLRCSSQSGHNTVSWYQQALGQGPQFIFQYYREEENGRGNFPPRFSGLQFPNYSSELNVNALELDDSALYLCASSWGTSGKRGDTDTQYFGPGTRLTVL.

The genes are TRBV6-5 and TRBJ2-2; no clear D gene. There are 12 residues in the CDR3. Germline V gene data show CDR1 as MNHEY and CDR2 as SVGAGI. V gave up 4 bases and J gave up 4 bases, with 4 bases separating them. The CDR3: CASSSLTGELFF. The CDR3 bases are TGTGCCAGCAGTTCCCTCACCGGGGAGCTGTTTTTT.

The V gene is TRBV7-8, the J gene TRBJ2-2, with 9 bases identical to TRBD1. The trim removed 3 bases at V and 7 bases at J, leaving 6 bases unmatched. CDR1 and CDR2 (germline): SGHVS, FQNEAQ. The CDR3 totals 15 residues. This CDR3 is CASSLGQGWGGELFF. As DNA, the CDR3 is TGTGCCAGCAGCTTGGGACAGGGATGGGGCGGGGAGCTGTTTTTT.

The chain joins TRBV4-3 to TRBJ1-1, with 9 nucleotides matching TRBD1. The J segment lost 5 bases and the V segment lost 1 base, leaving 8 bases of the junction unmatched. The CDR3 spans 16 residues. The V gene's germline CDR1 is LGHNA and CDR2 YSLEER. In DNA form, the CDR3 reads TGCGCCAGCAGCCAAGCCGGTCGGACAGGGGAAACTGAAGCTTTCTTT. Protein: CASSQAGRTGETEAFF.

The chain recombines TRBV7-2 with TRBJ1-2; D is unresolved. Trimming cost V 5 bases and J 8 bases, with 15 bases left between them. The CDR3 runs 13 residues. Germline CDR1 reads SGHTA; CDR2 reads FQGNSA. CDR3: CASSARTGRGYTF. The CDR3 DNA is TGTGCCAGCAGCGCCAGGACGGGGAGGGGCTACACCTTC.

This rearrangement joins TRBV5-1 to TRBJ1-2, with D tentatively TRBD1 (5 bases). Per germline, CDR1 SGHRS and CDR2 YFSETQ. The CDR3 length is 13 residues. V was shortened by 5 bases and J by 2 bases, with 10 bases between the two germline ends. The CDR3 nucleotides are TGCGCCAGCAGTTCGACAGCAAACTATGGCTACACCTTC. As protein: CASSSTANYGYTF. The whole variable domain, filled in from reference TRBV5-1 and TRBJ1-2, reads KAGVTQTPRYLIKTRGQQVTLSCSPISGHRSVSWYQQTPGQGLQFLFEYFSETQRNKGNFPGRFSGRQFSNSRSEMNVSTLELGDSALYLCASSSTANYGYTFGSGTRLTVV.

The V gene is TRBV18, the J gene TRBJ2-5; D is perhaps TRBD1 (6 bases). The DNA end lines up better with TRBJ2-7; the J call may be wrong. The germline gives CDR1 KGHSH, CDR2 LQKENI. CDR3 length: 15 residues. As DNA, the CDR3 is TGTGCCAGCTCACCTTCCAGTCAGGGGAAGCACGAGCAGTACTTC. Protein: CASSPSSQGKHEQYF.

This sequence joins TRBV7-8 and TRBJ2-7; 10 bases map to TRBD2. Germline trimming cut 1 base from V and 6 bases from J; bases unmatched to any gene: 9. CDR1 SGHVS and CDR2 FQNEAQ come from the germline V gene. The CDR3 is 16 residues long. This CDR3 reads CASSLGPGTSEPEQYF. DNA of the CDR3: TGTGCCAGCAGCTTAGGCCCCGGGACTAGCGAGCCCGAGCAGTACTTC.

The chain recombines TRBV19 with TRBJ2-7, with 7 bases lining up with TRBD2. Germline CDR1 and CDR2: LNHDA and SQIVND (reference sequence). The V and J ends lost 7 bases and 4 bases, in that order; junction bases with no gene match: 13. The CDR3 has 15 amino acids. DNA of the CDR3: TGTGCCAGTAAACTCAGCGGGACTGGGCTATACGAGCAGTACTTC. Translating gives CASKLSGTGLYEQYF.

The chain couples TRBV28 to TRBJ2-5; perhaps TRBD2 as D (5 bases). V was clipped by 6 bases and J by 4 bases, with 18 bases between them. CDR3 length: 15 amino acids. CDR1 is MDHEN, CDR2 SYDVKM, per germline. The CDR3 is CASSPTGIWGETQYF. CDR3 bases: TGTGCCAGCAGCCCAACCGGGATCTGGGGAGAGACCCAGTACTTC.

The V and J genes are TRBV6-6 and TRBJ2-2, with D possibly being TRBD2 (6 bases). The CDR3 is made up of 16 amino acids. Trimming took off 6 bases at V and 5 bases at J, with 19 bases between the two ends. The V gene's germline CDR1 is MNHNY and CDR2 SVGAGI (reference sequence). CDR3 sequence: CASSHTLGGRTGELFF. As DNA, the CDR3 is TGTGCCAGCAGCCACACGCTCGGGGGTCGTACCGGGGAGCTGTTTTTT.

This rearrangement joins TRBV30 to TRBJ2-6; TRBD2 is a possible D gene (6 bases). The ends were cut back, 6 bases at V and 0 bases at J, with 9 bases in the middle. CDR3 length equals 14 residues. Per the germline V gene, CDR1 is GTSNPN and CDR2 is SVGIG (reference sequence). CDR3 loop: CACQEGSGANVLTF. For the CDR3, the DNA is TGTGCCTGCCAGGAGGGCTCTGGGGCCAACGTCCTGACTTTC. Looking up the rest from reference TRBV30 and TRBJ2-6 gives the full variable domain: SQTIHQWPATLVQPVGSPLSLECTVEGTSNPNLYWYRQAAGRGLQLLFYSVGIGQISSEVPQNLSASRPQDRQFILSSKKLLLSDSGFYLCACQEGSGANVLTFGAGSRLTVL.

This chain connects TRBV19 to TRBJ1-5; 10 nucleotides align to TRBD1. Losses at the gene ends were 7 bases for V and 3 bases for J; bases not matched to a gene: 6. The CDR3 is made up of 15 amino acids. In germline, CDR1 is LNHDA, CDR2 SQIVND (reference sequence). CDR3 in amino acids: CASTPGTGDNQPQHF. The DNA of the CDR3 is TGTGCCAGTACCCCTGGGACAGGGGACAATCAGCCCCAGCATTTT. Supplemented by reference TRBV19 and TRBJ1-5, the full variable domain reads DGGITQSPKYLFRKEGQNVTLSCEQNLNHDAMYWYRQDPGQGLRLIYYSQIVNDFQKGDIAEGYSVSREKKESFPLTVTSAQKNPTAFYLCASTPGTGDNQPQHFGDGTRLSIL.

The chain employs TRBV5-1 and TRBJ1-1; D is uncertain. The CDR3 consists of 15 residues. Germline CDR1 reads SGHRS; CDR2 reads YFSETQ. The ends were cut back, 0 bases at V and 2 bases at J, with 11 bases in the middle. CDR3: CASSLEPEANTEAFF. The CDR3 DNA sequence: TGCGCCAGCAGCTTGGAACCGGAGGCAAACACTGAAGCTTTCTTT.

V and J are TRBV30 and TRBJ2-3; 13 bases fit TRBD2. With 1 base clipped from V and 3 bases from J, the junction kept 1 base outside the gene matches. Germline lookup yields CDR1 GTSNPN and CDR2 SVGIG (reference sequence). CDR3 length: 15 residues. The CDR3 DNA sequence: TGTGCCTGGAGTGGACTAGCGGGAGGTACAGATACGCAGTATTTT. It codes for CAWSGLAGGTDTQYF.

The chain recombines TRBV6-6 with TRBJ2-5; D is ambiguous. The germline V gene has CDR1 MNHNY and CDR2 SVGAGI (reference sequence). Trimming stripped 10 bases from V and 5 bases from J, with 14 bases between. This CDR3 is built from 12 residues. As DNA, the CDR3 is TGTGCCACCGGGTTGCAGAGGGAGACCCAGTACTTC. Protein sequence: CATGLQRETQYF.

This sequence joins TRBV5-1 and TRBJ1-1; TRBD1 agrees at 8 bases. With V trimmed by 4 bases and J by 4 bases, 3 bases remained unmatched. The CDR3 loop spans 13 amino acids. CDR1 and CDR2 from the germline V gene are SGHRS and YFSETQ. CDR3 sequence (DNA): TGCGCCAGCAGCGCGGGACAGGTCACTGAAGCTTTCTTT. This encodes CASSAGQVTEAFF. Full variable domain (missing parts from reference TRBV5-1 and TRBJ1-1): KAGVTQTPRYLIKTRGQQVTLSCSPISGHRSVSWYQQTPGQGLQFLFEYFSETQRNKGNFPGRFSGRQFSNSRSEMNVSTLELGDSALYLCASSAGQVTEAFFGQGTRLTVV.

This chain joins TRBV29-1 and TRBJ2-7; the match to TRBD2 covers 13 bases. The CDR3 sequence is 17 residues long. Germline values: CDR1 SQVTM, CDR2 ANQGSEA. Trimming at V came to 2 bases and at J to 7 bases, leaving 14 bases not matched to a gene. The CDR3 nucleotides are TGCAGCGTTGAAACTTACCTAGGACTAGCGGGAGCACAGGAGCAGTACTTC. Protein sequence: CSVETYLGLAGAQEQYF.

CDR3 coding DNA: TGTGCCAGCAGCTACCGGGACAGCAACTACGAGCAGTACTTC. Protein sequence: CASSYRDSNYEQYF. The chain links TRBV7-8 to TRBJ2-7; TRBD1 agrees at 7 bases. With V trimmed by 4 bases and J by 3 bases, 6 bases remained unmatched. The CDR3 is made up of 14 amino acids. CDR1 is SGHVS, CDR2 FQNEAQ, per germline.

The V and J genes are TRBV28 and TRBJ2-3, with TRBD2 matching over 7 bases. CDR1 MDHEN and CDR2 SYDVKM come from the germline V gene. The J segment lost 2 bases and the V segment lost 7 bases, leaving 12 bases of the junction unmatched. CDR3 size: 16 residues. CDR3 in amino acids: CASTLSGDSFTDTQYF. The CDR3 bases are TGTGCCAGCACCCTCAGCGGGGACTCCTTCACAGATACGCAGTATTTT.

This chain connects TRBV9 to TRBJ1-2; TRBD1 might be the D (6 bases). The germline V gene has CDR1 SGDLS and CDR2 YYNGEE. Between the trimmed V and J ends, which lost 4 bases and 8 bases, there was a span of 15 bases. This CDR3 is built from 13 residues. The CDR3 DNA is TGTGCCAGCAGCCTAACAGGGTATCAAGGCTACACCTTC. Translating gives CASSLTGYQGYTF. Full variable domain (outside the CDR3, taken from reference TRBV9 and TRBJ1-2): DSGVTQTPKHLITATGQRVTLRCSPRSGDLSVYWYQQSLDQGLQFLIQYYNGEERAKGNILERFSAQQFPDLHSELNLSSLELGDSALYFCASSLTGYQGYTFGSGTRLTVV.

The chain is built from TRBV5-1 and TRBJ2-2, with TRBD2 identical over 7 bases. The CDR3 loop spans 15 amino acids. V trimming: 1 base; J trimming: 6 bases; junction bases outside the gene matches: 6. CDR1 and CDR2 from the germline V gene are SGHRS and YFSETQ. The CDR3 nucleotides read TGCGCCAGCAGCTTGTTGGTGGGAGGGGCCGGGGAGCTGTTTTTT. Protein product: CASSLLVGGAGELFF.

The rearrangement links TRBV7-6 to TRBJ2-1, with TRBD2 matching 14 bases. Germline CDR1 SGHVS, CDR2 FNYEAQ. The CDR3 spans 16 residues. With 5 bases clipped from V and 7 bases from J, the junction kept 7 bases outside the gene matches. The CDR3: CASSPPGTSGGNEQFF. The CDR3 coding sequence is TGTGCCAGCAGCCCCCCCGGGACTAGCGGGGGAAATGAGCAGTTCTTC.

This sequence joins TRBV27 and TRBJ1-1, with D tentatively TRBD1 (6 bases). V shed 3 bases and J shed 4 bases, with 12 bases lying between them. Looked up from germline, CDR1 is MNHEY and CDR2 is SMNVEV (reference sequence). The CDR3 covers 14 residues. The CDR3 region has the DNA TGTGCCAGCAGTTTGCGCCAGGGGCTCACTGAAGCTTTCTTT. Translating it yields CASSLRQGLTEAFF.

V gene TRBV7-2 combines with J gene TRBJ2-3, with D possibly being TRBD2 (5 bases). Trimming pared 4 bases from V and 0 bases from J, leaving 17 bases between. Germline V gene sequence: CDR1 SGHTA, CDR2 FQGNSA. The CDR3 runs to 17 residues. Written as DNA, the CDR3 is TGTGCCAGCAGCTACCCGTCGGCGGGCGAAAGCACAGATACGCAGTATTTT. This gives the protein CASSYPSAGESTDTQYF.

The chain couples TRBV5-1 to TRBJ1-1; no clear D gene. Trimming removed 0 bases from V and 3 bases from J, with 9 bases in between. The germline V gene has CDR1 SGHRS and CDR2 YFSETQ. The CDR3 is 14 amino acids. This CDR3 is CASSLAGFDTEAFF. Written as DNA, the CDR3 is TGCGCCAGCAGCTTGGCCGGGTTCGACACTGAAGCTTTCTTT.